The rows below give T cell receptor beta chains drawn from one sample of a study of early T cells in non-severe SARS-CoV-2 infection. Via MiXCR, TCRdb re-called the 5' RACE reads, giving one row per CDR3 protein. The sample shows about 48,000 distinct CDR3 sequences, 5.6% of them seen only once. The source material was whole blood. These receptor sequences come from an adult who was a healthcare worker with PCR-confirmed SARS-CoV-2 infection or an uninfected control (not recorded which). CDR3s include the opening cysteine and the closing phenylalanine or tryptophan. A D gene is named only where the DNA matches it firmly. The listing skips clone size in some rows; elsewhere it reads once, few, many or a size class.

j_gene	len	v_gene	d_gene	abundance	CDR3nt	CDR3aa
TRBJ2-7	16	TRBV6-2/TRBV6-3	NA	NA	TGTGCCAGCAGTATCCTCGCCGGGACGGTCACCTACGAGCAGTACTTC	CASSILAGTVTYEQYF
TRBJ2-7	13	TRBV11-3	NA	NA	TGTGCCAGCAGCTTCAGGGAAACCTACGAGCAGTACTTC	CASSFRETYEQYF
TRBJ2-1	14	TRBV20-1	NA	NA	TGCAGTGCTAACCGACTGCCCCGTTTGAATGAGCAGTTCTTC	CSANRLPRLNEQFF
TRBJ2-2	15	TRBV4-1	NA	many	TGCGCCAGCAGCCAACCCCCCCCTGGCACCGGGGAGCTGTTTTTT	CASSQPPPGTGELFF
TRBJ2-4	13	TRBV29-1	NA	many	TGCAGCGCAGATAGGGGGGGCAAAAACATTCAGTACTTC	CSADRGGKNIQYF
TRBJ2-1	12	TRBV29-1	NA	many	TGCAGCGTTGTCCGGGTCGACAATGAGCAGTTCTTC	CSVVRVDNEQFF
TRBJ2-7	14	TRBV7-9	NA	many	TGTGCCAGCAGCTTAGGTCGGCAGACCTACGAGCAGTACTTC	CASSLGRQTYEQYF
TRBJ2-7	14	TRBV3-1	NA	many	TGTGCCAGCAGCCAAGTCGGCTCTTCCTACGAGCAGTACTTC	CASSQVGSSYEQYF
TRBJ1-1	12	TRBV12-3/TRBV12-4	NA	many	TGTGCCAGCAGTTTAAGGTCAACTGAAGCTTTCTTT	CASSLRSTEAFF
TRBJ2-5	15	TRBV7-8	NA	many	TGTGCCAGCAGCTTAGCGGGTCGATTCCAAGAGACCCAGTACTTC	CASSLAGRFQETQYF
TRBJ2-1	14	TRBV29-1	TRBD2	many	TGCAGCCCAATCGGGGCTAGCGGGAGGGGCGAGCAGTTCTTC	CSPIGASGRGEQFF
TRBJ2-7	14	TRBV29-1	NA	many	TGCAGCGTTGGTGGGGAATCGACTTCATACGAGCAGTACTTC	CSVGGESTSYEQYF
TRBJ2-3	15	TRBV5-1	NA	many	TGCGCCAGCAGCAACCGACAGACGAGCACAGATACGCAGTATTTT	CASSNRQTSTDTQYF
TRBJ1-1	14	TRBV7-9	NA	many	TGTGCCAGCAGCTCCCTCCTCGTGGGCACTGAAGCTTTCTTT	CASSSLLVGTEAFF
TRBJ2-2	13	TRBV5-4	NA	many	TGTGCCAGCAGCCCCGCTAGCACCGGGGAGCTGTTTTTT	CASSPASTGELFF
TRBJ2-3	15	TRBV5-6	TRBD1	NA	TGTGCCAGCAGCTTGAGGCAGGGGGCAAGAGATACGCAGTATTTT	CASSLRQGARDTQYF
TRBJ2-5	11	TRBV15	NA	many	TGTGCCACCAGCAGTGGACAGCTTCAGTACTTC	CATSSGQLQYF
TRBJ2-6	15	TRBV2	NA	many	TGTGCCAGCAGGAGGGGGGGCCCCTGGGCCAACGTCCTGACTTTC	CASRRGGPWANVLTF
TRBJ2-1	14	TRBV6-1	NA	many	TGTGCCAGCAGGGTCAGAGGCTCCTACAATGAGCAGTTCTTC	CASRVRGSYNEQFF
TRBJ2-7	16	TRBV6-5	TRBD2	few	TGTGCCAGCAGTTACTACGAGCGGGGGCTGAACTACGAGCAGTACTTC	CASSYYERGLNYEQYF
TRBJ2-1	16	TRBV7-2	TRBD2	many	TGTGCCAGCAGCGCCTTCACGGGGGGGCGGTACAATGAGCAGTTCTTC	CASSAFTGGRYNEQFF
TRBJ2-1	12	TRBV20-1	TRBD2	many	TGCAGTGGCCGGCGGGGGAACAATGAGCAGTTCTTC	CSGRRGNNEQFF
TRBJ2-7	11	TRBV7-6	NA	many	TGTGCCAGCAGCCACGGAGGCGAGCAGTACTTC	CASSHGGEQYF
TRBJ1-5	18	TRBV4-1	NA	many	TGCGCCAGCAGCCAAGTTCCAGTGGGGGACTATAGCAATCAGCCCCAGCATTTT	CASSQVPVGDYSNQPQHF
TRBJ2-3	16	TRBV18	TRBD2	NA	TGTGCCAGCTCACCCAGACTAGCGGGGGCTGGGGATACGCAGTATTTT	CASSPRLAGAGDTQYF
TRBJ2-7	14	TRBV6-1	TRBD1	few	TGTGCCAGCATCGAGACAGGGGTGTCCTACGAGCAGTACTTC	CASIETGVSYEQYF
TRBJ2-1	15	TRBV4-2	NA	NA	TGTGCCAGCAGCCAAGATCAGATCACGGGCGGGGAGCAGTTCTTC	CASSQDQITGGEQFF
TRBJ1-6	15	TRBV7-9	NA	many	TGTGCCAGCAGCCCCAAGGGGTTCTCGACAACACCCCTCCACTTT	CASSPKGFSTTPLHF
TRBJ1-4	13	TRBV6-5	NA	many	TGTGCCAGCCGCGCAGGTTTGGGCGAAAAACTGTTTTTT	CASRAGLGEKLFF
TRBJ1-5	15	TRBV12-5	NA	many	TGTGCTAGTGGACCTGACGGGGTTAGCAATCAGCCCCAGCATTTT	CASGPDGVSNQPQHF
TRBJ1-3	17	TRBV24-1	TRBD1	few	TGTGCCACCAGTGACCATCGACAGGGGCCTTCTGGAAACACCATATATTTT	CATSDHRQGPSGNTIYF
TRBJ1-1	14	TRBV18	NA	NA	TGTGCCAGCTCCTCCAGGGTTGAGTTGGCTGAAGCTTTCTTT	CASSSRVELAEAFF
TRBJ1-1	12	TRBV6-6	TRBD1	many	TGTGCCAGCAGTCTTCCGACAGGGGGAGCTTTCTTT	CASSLPTGGAFF
TRBJ1-2	13	TRBV5-4	NA	few	TGTGCCAGCAGCCAGGGACCTGGCGAGGAGTACACCTTC	CASSQGPGEEYTF
TRBJ1-2	16	TRBV9	NA	NA	TGTGCCAGCAGCCGCGGGGGAGACCGAGCTAACTATGGCTACACCTTC	CASSRGGDRANYGYTF
TRBJ2-5	14	TRBV6-6	NA	many	TGTGCCAGCAGTTACCCGGGGTCCCAAGAGACCCAGTACTTC	CASSYPGSQETQYF
TRBJ1-6	12	TRBV15	NA	many	TGTGCCACCAGCAGAGATGGGGGACCCCTCCACTTT	CATSRDGGPLHF
TRBJ2-2	16	TRBV5-1	NA	NA	TGCGCCAGCAGCTTTGGATCAGGGCTGGACACCGGGGAGCTGTTTTTT	CASSFGSGLDTGELFF
TRBJ2-7	15	TRBV12-3/TRBV12-4	NA	NA	TGTGCCAGCAGCTGGGGACTGGCCTCTATGGACGAGCAGTACTTC	CASSWGLASMDEQYF
TRBJ1-1	13	TRBV5-1	NA	many	TGCGCCACCCGCCAGGGAGGGCCCACTGAAGCTTTCTTT	CATRQGGPTEAFF
TRBJ2-5	14	TRBV5-1	NA	few	TGCGCCAGCAGCTCGGGGCTGAGTGGAGAGACCCAGTACTTC	CASSSGLSGETQYF
TRBJ2-5	13	TRBV20-1	NA	many	TGCAGTGTAGGAGATGAGTACCAAGAGACCCAGTACTTC	CSVGDEYQETQYF
TRBJ2-2	10	TRBV25-1	NA	many	TGTGCCAGCGGAACCGGGGAGCTGTTTTTT	CASGTGELFF
TRBJ2-4	15	TRBV20-1	NA	many	TGCAGTGCCTCAGGTGGCAGGGTGGCCAAAAACATTCAGTACTTC	CSASGGRVAKNIQYF
TRBJ1-5	14	TRBV29-1	NA	many	TGCAGGGAAGTACAGGGTTATAGCAATCAGCCCCAGCATTTT	CREVQGYSNQPQHF
TRBJ1-1	17	TRBV9	TRBD1	many	TGTGCCAGCAGCGTAGGGCTAAGGGGGCTGGAGGACACTGAAGCTTTCTTT	CASSVGLRGLEDTEAFF
TRBJ1-1	14	TRBV20-1	NA	few	TGCAGTGCTAGACAATCAGGGGTGAACACTGAAGCTTTCTTT	CSARQSGVNTEAFF